The following is a T cell receptor beta chain sequence with its context. This sample stems from a study of T cell responses to AZD1222 COVID-19 vaccine. Germline lookup yields CDR1 KGHSH and CDR2 LQKENI. V was trimmed by 0 bases and J by 4 bases, leaving 6 bases between them. The CDR3 is 13 residues long. Sequencing used immunoSEQ multiplex PCR; TCRdb keeps in-frame clones, though not all of them. This table holds around 120,000 clones, around 84% found once. The chain employs TRBV18 and TRBJ2-5, with unresolved D. The specimen was peripheral blood, collected 28 days after the second AZD1222 dose. The sequence was obtained from an adult who received the AZD1222 COVID-19 vaccine. The CDR3 nucleotides are TGTGCCAGCTCACCACCGACTCCAGAGACCCAGTACTTC. Amino acids: CASSPPTPETQYF.